A selection of T cell receptor beta chains follows, all from one sample in a study of cytomegalovirus exposure and HLA in healthy donors. Method: immunoSEQ multiplex PCR; TCRdb's copy keeps in-frame clones and lacks some. This sample has 120,000 or so clones, with 50% to 75% found just once. The sample taken for sequencing was PBMCs. The receptors were gathered from a woman between 35 and 50 years old in good health and CMV-seropositive. Both conserved end residues are trimmed from each CDR3.

v_call	j_call	cdr3_aa
TRBV5-1	TRBJ1-2	ASSSRTEANYGYT
TRBV9	TRBJ2-2	ASSGASGSNTGELF
TRBV28	TRBJ1-5	ASRYHVPGQPQH
TRBV27	TRBJ2-1	ASRYSSGTVNEQF
TRBV18	TRBJ2-7	ASSPPGIGYEQY
TRBV30	TRBJ2-3	ACGQVTDTQY
TRBV9	TRBJ1-1	ASSVGGSNLEAF
TRBV30	TRBJ2-5	AWRKIAGGRGETQY
TRBV14	TRBJ2-7	ASSHSIDSYEQY
TRBV5-4	TRBJ1-5	ASSLEGVQPQH
TRBV5-1	TRBJ1-1	ASSQGALSTEAF
TRBV5-1	TRBJ2-6	ASSLGDSVFSGANVLT
TRBV28	TRBJ1-3	ASSLGHLSGNTIY
TRBV7-8	TRBJ1-6	ASSLASRSSYNSPLH
TRBV2	TRBJ1-4	ASSGQGATNEKLF
TRBV18	TRBJ2-7	ASSTGTQGYEQY
TRBV11-2	TRBJ1-6	ASSYQGRSPLH
TRBV15	TRBJ2-1	ATSRERGTYNEQF
TRBV7-9	TRBJ1-1	ASSSTNTNTEAF
TRBV28	TRBJ2-7	ASSLEWEQY
TRBV6-5	TRBJ2-5	ASSPPARPETQY
TRBV5-4	TRBJ2-7	ASSPGGGSGKTEQY
TRBV4-2	TRBJ1-4	ASSQDGRGLEKLF
TRBV5-8	TRBJ2-5	ASSLGYSSLQETQY
TRBV9	TRBJ1-2	ASNGQSDAGYP
TRBV7-6	TRBJ1-2	ASSPRGINGYT
TRBV2	TRBJ2-5	ASSAGGETQY
TRBV6-6	TRBJ2-2	ASRTGGGELF
TRBV21-1	TRBJ2-5	ASSKVGHRGETQY
TRBV2	TRBJ1-5	ASSLGGKNQPQH
TRBV7-9	TRBJ1-2	ASSQGRSGYT
TRBV21-1	TRBJ2-5	AGLGDRTETQY
TRBV6-6	TRBJ2-1	AGTSGAYNEQF
TRBV27	TRBJ1-4	ASSFIDRVNEKLF
TRBV14	TRBJ1-1	ASSQALQGAEAF
TRBV5-1	TRBJ2-5	ASSLGGLGRETQY
TRBV5-1	TRBJ2-7	ASSLGGTGYEQY
TRBV19	TRBJ2-5	ASSYLAGRTQY
TRBV5-1	TRBJ2-1	ASSRLAGVSYNEQF
TRBV19	TRBJ2-1	ASSGLPSSYNEQF
TRBV29-1	TRBJ2-5	SAEEETQY
TRBV25-1	TRBJ2-1	ASSPIGGRANEQF
TRBV25-1	TRBJ2-3	ASSELVSGGTDTQY
TRBV19	TRBJ2-6	ASSARQGTFSGANVLT